This is a list of T cell receptor beta chains from one sample in a study of T cell responses to AZD1222 COVID-19 vaccine. Only in-frame clones appear in the TCRdb table, and some are missing; sequencing was by immunoSEQ multiplex PCR. The table lists under 110,000 clones, about 82% of them singletons. Here the sequenced sample was peripheral blood, taken on day 0 of AZD1222 vaccination. The receptors stem from an adult in good health. Each CDR3 is given with its conserved first and last residue.

j_call v_call cdr3_aa
TRBJ1-4 TRBV27 CASSSRTGNEKLFF
TRBJ2-7 TRBV7-2 CASSLSLAVYEQYF
TRBJ2-7 TRBV5-5 CASSLAASGIASEQYF
TRBJ2-1 TRBV29-1 CSVRTSGSYNEQFF
TRBJ2-7 TRBV6-5 CASSYRGGSSVNEQYF
TRBJ2-1 TRBV5-5 CASSLGLAGAFYNEQFF
TRBJ1-5 TRBV6-1 CASSELGSNQPQHF
TRBJ2-5 TRBV7-2 CASSQGRVPQETQYF
TRBJ1-2 TRBV5-6 CASSLVGQGRYSGYTF
TRBJ1-1 TRBV14 CASSQNQGKAFF
TRBJ1-1 TRBV4-1 CASSQGSGAFRNTEAFF
TRBJ1-2 TRBV7-2 CASSLGGDGYTF
TRBJ2-7 TRBV4-2 CASSQEGLAGEPYEQYF
TRBJ1-4 TRBV20-1 CSARVEEKLFF
TRBJ1-5 TRBV3-1/TRBV3-2 CASSQDPINQPQHF
TRBJ2-7 TRBV7-2 CASSFSGQSTYEQYF
TRBJ1-3 TRBV3-1/TRBV3-2 CASSQDRGAGNTIYF
TRBJ1-4 TRBV12-3/TRBV12-4 CASSSWGGKLFF
TRBJ1-1 TRBV29-1 CSGDRDGGTEAFF
TRBJ2-1 TRBV3-1/TRBV3-2 CASSHITSGSRLGFRNEQFF
TRBJ2-7 TRBV6-4 CASSDSIQGGRAPVPIWEQYF
TRBJ1-4 TRBV7-3 CASNPGYATNEKLFF
TRBJ2-3 TRBV5-1 CASSRGGLGADTQYF
TRBJ2-7 TRBV7-3 CASSLSIDYEQYF